The TCR beta chain described here comes from a study of vaccination and CD4 T cells after COVID-19. The wider study: Samples after vaccination came a median roughly eleven weeks past dose two, ranging 14 to 241. Overlapping spike peptides of SARS-CoV-2, HCoV-NL63, HCoV-OC43 and HCoV-229E stimulated the cells.

To note about this clonotype: The antigen remains undetermined.

The treatment was: approximately nine-day PBMC culture with coronavirus spike peptide pools or control peptides (ViraFEST assay). Trimming shortened V by 6 bases and J by 10 bases, and 22 bases separated the two germline ends. Germline V CDR1 and CDR2: DFQATT, SNEGSKA (reference sequence). CDR3 length: 14 amino acids. Cultured CD4+ T cell DNA was sequenced using the Oncomine TCR Beta short-read assay. Using its own MiXCR run on the PCR reads, TCRdb lists one record per CDR3 protein. Counted here are 10,000 to 15,000 distinct CDR3 sequences, about two thirds occurring once; the ten biggest clones make up approximately 12%.

The clonotype comes from a human donor who had recovered from COVID-19. The specimen was CD4+ T cells from blood, cultured in vitro. The chain is built from TRBV20-1 and TRBJ2-1, with a weak D call TRBD2 (6 bases). The CDR3 reads CSARSRGWRREQFF. The CDR3 nucleotides are TGCAGTGCCAGATCGCGGGGCTGGCGCCGGGAGCAGTTCTTC.